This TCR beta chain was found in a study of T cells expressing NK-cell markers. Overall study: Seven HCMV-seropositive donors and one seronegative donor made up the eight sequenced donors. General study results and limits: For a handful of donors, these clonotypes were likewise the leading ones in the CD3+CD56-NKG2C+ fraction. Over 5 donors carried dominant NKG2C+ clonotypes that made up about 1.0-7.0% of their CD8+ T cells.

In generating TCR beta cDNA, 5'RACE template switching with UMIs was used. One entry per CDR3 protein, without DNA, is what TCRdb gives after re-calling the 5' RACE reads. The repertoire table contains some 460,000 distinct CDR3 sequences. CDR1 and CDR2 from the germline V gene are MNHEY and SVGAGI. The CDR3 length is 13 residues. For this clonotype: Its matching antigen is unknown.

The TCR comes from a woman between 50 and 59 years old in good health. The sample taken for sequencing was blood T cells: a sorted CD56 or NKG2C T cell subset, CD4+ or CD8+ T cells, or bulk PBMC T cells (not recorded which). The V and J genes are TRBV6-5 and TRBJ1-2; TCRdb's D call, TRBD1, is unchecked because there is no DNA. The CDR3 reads CASRPDRAGGYTF.